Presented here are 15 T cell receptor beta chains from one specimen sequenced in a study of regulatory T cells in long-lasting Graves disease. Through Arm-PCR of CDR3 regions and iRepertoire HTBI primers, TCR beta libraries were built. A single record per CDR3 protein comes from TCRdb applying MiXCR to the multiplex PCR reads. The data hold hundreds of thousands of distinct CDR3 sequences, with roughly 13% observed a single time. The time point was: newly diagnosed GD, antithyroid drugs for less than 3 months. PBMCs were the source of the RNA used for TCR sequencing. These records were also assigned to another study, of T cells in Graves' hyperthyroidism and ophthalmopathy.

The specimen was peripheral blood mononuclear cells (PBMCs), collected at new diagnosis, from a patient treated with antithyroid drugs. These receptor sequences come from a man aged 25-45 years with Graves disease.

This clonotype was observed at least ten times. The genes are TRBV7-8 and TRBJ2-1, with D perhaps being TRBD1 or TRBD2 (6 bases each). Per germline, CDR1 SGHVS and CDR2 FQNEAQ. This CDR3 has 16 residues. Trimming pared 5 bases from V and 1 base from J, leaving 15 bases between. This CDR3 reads CASSPREGGSYNEQFF. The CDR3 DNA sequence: TGTGCCAGCAGCCCGCGTGAAGGGGGGTCCTACAATGAGCAGTTCTTC. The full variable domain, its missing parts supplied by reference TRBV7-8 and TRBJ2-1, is GAGVSQSPRYKVAKRGQDVALRCDPISGHVSLFWYQQALGQGPEFLTYFQNEAQLDKSGLPSDRFFAERPEGSVSTLKIQRTQQEDSAVYLCASSPREGGSYNEQFFGPGTRLTVL.

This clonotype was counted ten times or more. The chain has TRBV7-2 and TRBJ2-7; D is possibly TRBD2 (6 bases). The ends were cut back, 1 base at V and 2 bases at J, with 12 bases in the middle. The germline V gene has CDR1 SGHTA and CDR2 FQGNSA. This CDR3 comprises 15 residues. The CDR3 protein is CASSLVFRETYEQYF. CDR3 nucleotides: TGTGCCAGCAGCTTAGTGTTTCGGGAGACCTACGAGCAGTACTTC.

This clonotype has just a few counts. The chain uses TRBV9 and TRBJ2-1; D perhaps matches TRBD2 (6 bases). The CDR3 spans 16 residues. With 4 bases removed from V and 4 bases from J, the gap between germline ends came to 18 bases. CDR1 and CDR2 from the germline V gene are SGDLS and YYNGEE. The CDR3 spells CASSTSGTLGYNEQFF. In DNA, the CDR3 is TGTGCCAGCAGCACCTCCGGGACTCTGGGTTACAATGAGCAGTTCTTC.

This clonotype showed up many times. CDR3 sequence reads: CASSASGTGTHEQYF. CDR3 DNA: TGTGCCAGCAGCGCCTCCGGGACAGGGACCCACGAGCAGTACTTC. V is TRBV7-9 and J is TRBJ2-7; TRBD1 agrees at 9 bases. This CDR3 contains 15 residues. J was trimmed by 5 bases and V by 5 bases; bases with no gene match: 10. CDR1 and CDR2 from the germline V gene are SEHNR and FQNEAQ (reference sequence).

This chain's CDR3 is CAWSLGASQYF. The CDR3 nucleotides are TGTGCCTGGAGTTTGGGGGCATCGCAGTATTTT. V and J are TRBV30 and TRBJ2-3, with D possibly TRBD1 on 6 matching bases. Germline lookup yields CDR1 GTSNPN and CDR2 SVGIG (reference sequence). The V and J ends lost 2 bases and 10 bases respectively, with 10 bases between them. The CDR3 has 11 residues.

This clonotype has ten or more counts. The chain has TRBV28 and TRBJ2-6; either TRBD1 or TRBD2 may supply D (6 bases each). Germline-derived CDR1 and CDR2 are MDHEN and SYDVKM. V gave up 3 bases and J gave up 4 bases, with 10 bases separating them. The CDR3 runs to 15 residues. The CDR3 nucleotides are TGTGCCAGCAGTTTTGGAGGGGGAGGGGCCAACGTCCTGACTTTC. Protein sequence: CASSFGGGGANVLTF.

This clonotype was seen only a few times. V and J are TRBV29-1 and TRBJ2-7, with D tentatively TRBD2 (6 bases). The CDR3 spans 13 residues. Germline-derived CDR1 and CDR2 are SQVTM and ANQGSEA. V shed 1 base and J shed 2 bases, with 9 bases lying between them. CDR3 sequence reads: CSVEGGTPYEQYF. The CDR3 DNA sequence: TGCAGCGTTGAAGGGGGGACTCCCTACGAGCAGTACTTC.

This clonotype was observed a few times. The CDR3 sequence is CSASRGPEGYEQYF. The DNA for the CDR3 is TGCAGTGCTAGCAGGGGGCCCGAGGGCTACGAGCAGTACTTC. V is TRBV20-1 and J is TRBJ2-7, with TRBD1 matching 8 bases. CDR1 is DFQATT and CDR2 is SNEGSKA in the germline V gene (reference sequence). The CDR3 covers 14 residues. V trimming: 3 bases; J trimming: 3 bases; junction bases outside the gene matches: 7.

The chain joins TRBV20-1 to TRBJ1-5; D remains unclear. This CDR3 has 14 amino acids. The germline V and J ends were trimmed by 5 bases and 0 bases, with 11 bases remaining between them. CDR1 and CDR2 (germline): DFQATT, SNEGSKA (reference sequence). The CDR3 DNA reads TGCAGTGCTTTTACGGGCCTTAGCAATCAGCCCCAGCATTTT. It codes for CSAFTGLSNQPQHF.

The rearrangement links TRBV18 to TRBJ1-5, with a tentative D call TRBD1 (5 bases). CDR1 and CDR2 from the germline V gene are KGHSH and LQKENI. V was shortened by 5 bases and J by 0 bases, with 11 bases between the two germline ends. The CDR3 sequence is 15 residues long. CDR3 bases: TGTGCCAGCTCAGCCCCAGGACATAGCAATCAGCCCCAGCATTTT. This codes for CASSAPGHSNQPQHF.

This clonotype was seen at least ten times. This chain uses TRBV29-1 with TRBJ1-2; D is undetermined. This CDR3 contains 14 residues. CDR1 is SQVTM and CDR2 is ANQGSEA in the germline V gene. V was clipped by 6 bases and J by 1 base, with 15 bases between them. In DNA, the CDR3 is TGCAGCGTACCCTCCGAGGGCCGTAACTATGGCTACACCTTC. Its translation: CSVPSEGRNYGYTF.

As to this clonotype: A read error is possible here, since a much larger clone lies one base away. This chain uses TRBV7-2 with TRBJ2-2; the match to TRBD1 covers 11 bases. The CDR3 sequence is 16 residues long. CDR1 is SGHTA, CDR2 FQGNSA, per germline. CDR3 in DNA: TGTGCCAGCAGCTATGGACAGGGGGCGGCCACCAGGGAGCTGTTTTTT. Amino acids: CASSYGQGAATRELFF.

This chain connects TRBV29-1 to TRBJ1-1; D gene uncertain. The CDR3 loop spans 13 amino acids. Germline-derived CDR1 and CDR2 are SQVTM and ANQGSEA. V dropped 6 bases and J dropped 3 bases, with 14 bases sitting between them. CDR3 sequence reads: CSVSAGGHTEAFF. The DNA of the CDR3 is TGCAGCGTAAGTGCAGGAGGACACACTGAAGCTTTCTTT.

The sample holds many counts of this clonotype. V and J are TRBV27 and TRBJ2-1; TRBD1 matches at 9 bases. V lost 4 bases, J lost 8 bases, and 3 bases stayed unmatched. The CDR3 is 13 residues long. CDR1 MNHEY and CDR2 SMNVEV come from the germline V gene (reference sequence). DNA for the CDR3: TGTGCCAGCAGTTCGGACAGGGGCTATGAGCAGTTCTTC. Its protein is CASSSDRGYEQFF.

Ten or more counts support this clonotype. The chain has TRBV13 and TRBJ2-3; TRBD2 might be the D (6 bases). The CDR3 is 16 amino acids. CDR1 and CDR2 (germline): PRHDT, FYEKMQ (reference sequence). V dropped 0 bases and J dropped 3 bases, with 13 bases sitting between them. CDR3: CASSLGPGSWTDTQYF. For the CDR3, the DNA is TGTGCCAGCAGCTTAGGACCCGGGAGTTGGACAGATACGCAGTATTTT.